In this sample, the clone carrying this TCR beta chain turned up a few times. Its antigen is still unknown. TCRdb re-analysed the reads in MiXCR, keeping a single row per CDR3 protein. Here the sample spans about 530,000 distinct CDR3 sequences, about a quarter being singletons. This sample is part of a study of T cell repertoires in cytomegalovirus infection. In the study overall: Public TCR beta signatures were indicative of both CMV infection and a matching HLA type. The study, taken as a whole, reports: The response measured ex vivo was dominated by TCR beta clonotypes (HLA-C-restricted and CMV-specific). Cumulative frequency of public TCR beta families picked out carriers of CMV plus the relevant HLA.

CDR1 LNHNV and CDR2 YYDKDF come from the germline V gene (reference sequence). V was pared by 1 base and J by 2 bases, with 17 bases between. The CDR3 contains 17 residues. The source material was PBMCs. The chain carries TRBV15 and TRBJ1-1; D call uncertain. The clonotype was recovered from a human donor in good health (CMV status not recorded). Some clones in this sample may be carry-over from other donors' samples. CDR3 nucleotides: TGTGCCACCAGCAGAGCCTGGCGGGGAACGGGTAACACTGAAGCTTTCTTT. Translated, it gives CATSRAWRGTGNTEAFF.